This T cell receptor (beta chain) was documented in a study of T cell repertoires in cytomegalovirus infection. Background on the study: CMV infection and matching HLA type were both indicated by public TCR beta signatures.

V lost 0 bases and J 4 bases, leaving 12 bases between the germline ends. The CDR3 length is 15 residues. CDR1 is SGHTA, CDR2 FQGNSA, per germline. This clonotype has ten or more counts. Its specificity is not known. Findings of the study overall: CMV-specific TCR beta clonotypes restricted by HLA-C dominated the ex vivo response.

TCRdb re-analysed the reads in MiXCR, keeping a single row per CDR3 protein. This table has around 450,000 distinct CDR3 sequences, 30% to 40% appearing once. The sequence came from a human donor in good health (CMV status not recorded). Some clones in this sample may be carry-over from other donors' samples. Sequencing was done on a sample of PBMCs. The rearrangement links TRBV7-2 to TRBJ2-5; a possible D gene is TRBD2 (7 bases). Written as DNA, the CDR3 is TGTGCCAGCAGCTTAGCGGGGGGGCGGGGAGAGACCCAGTACTTC. Its protein product is CASSLAGGRGETQYF.